The rows below give T cell receptor beta chains drawn from one sample of a study of cytomegalovirus exposure and HLA in healthy donors. The table came from immunoSEQ multiplex PCR; TCRdb's copy has only in-frame clones and leaves some out. The sample comprises 100,000 to 150,000 clones, around 94% of which are singletons, and under 1.5% rests with the top ten. Sequenced material: PBMCs. These receptors were collected from a woman under 30 in good health and CMV-seronegative. The CDR3 runs from the conserved cysteine through the conserved F or W. The order of the fields is J gene, D gene, V gene, clone size, CDR3 protein, CDR3 DNA. The D gene is left open where the match is weak. For some rows the clone size is stated as once, few or many, or as a class when expanded; others skip it.

>TRBJ2-3|TRBD1|TRBV5-1|NA
CASSPRGDRAEDTQYF
TGCGCCAGCAGCCCTCGGGGGGACAGGGCTGAAGATACGCAGTATTTT
>TRBJ1-1|NA|TRBV28|NA
CASNTGGRGTEAFF
TGTGCCAGCAATACGGGAGGGAGGGGCACTGAAGCTTTCTTT
>TRBJ2-3|NA|TRBV4-2|NA
CASSQDPQGADTQYF
TGTGCCAGCAGCCAAGATCCGCAGGGCGCAGATACGCAGTATTTT
>TRBJ1-2|NA|TRBV5-1|NA
CASSSGGRSDGYTF
TGCGCCAGCAGCTCGGGGGGGAGGTCCGATGGCTACACCTTC
>TRBJ2-1|NA|TRBV20-1|NA
CSAKLYNEQFF
TGCAGTGCTAAGCTCTACAATGAGCAGTTCTTC
>TRBJ1-1|NA|TRBV4-1|NA
CASSFRRGNTEAFF
TGCGCCAGCAGCTTTCGCCGGGGGAACACTGAAGCTTTCTTT
>TRBJ1-5|NA|TRBV15|NA
CATSRDSVQPQHF
TGTGCCACCAGCAGAGATTCCGTCCAGCCCCAGCATTTT
>TRBJ1-2|NA|TRBV7-9|NA
CASSPPAASSGYTF
TGTGCCAGCAGCCCCCCGGCGGCCTCAAGTGGCTACACCTTC
>TRBJ2-7|TRBD2|TRBV13|NA
CASSSRTSGEYEQHF
TGTGCCAGCAGCTCCCGGACTAGCGGAGAGTACGAGCAGCACTTC
>TRBJ2-3|NA|TRBV10-1|NA
CASQSPGDTQYF
TGCGCCAGCCAGTCCCCAGGAGATACGCAGTATTTT
>TRBJ1-1|NA|TRBV14|NA
CASSHFQRPNTEAFF
TGTGCCAGCAGCCATTTCCAGCGGCCCAACACTGAAGCTTTCTTT
>TRBJ1-2|TRBD1|TRBV6-5|NA
CASTGSTGYYLGYTF
TGTGCCAGCACTGGTTCGACAGGGTATTATTTGGGCTACACCTTC
>TRBJ2-3|TRBD1|TRBV5-6|NA
CASSLDRVPDTQYF
TGTGCCAGCAGCCTAGACAGGGTCCCAGATACGCAGTATTTT
>TRBJ2-5|TRBD2|TRBV4-1|NA
CASSQNPQRGQETQYF
TGCGCCAGCAGTCAAAACCCCCAGCGGGGGCAAGAGACCCAGTACTTC
>TRBJ2-1|TRBD1|TRBV9|NA
CASSARDRVNEQFF
TGTGCCAGCAGCGCCCGGGACAGGGTTAATGAGCAGTTCTTC
>TRBJ2-1|TRBD2|TRBV30|NA
CAWDFSGSSYNEQFF
TGTGCCTGGGATTTTAGCGGGAGCTCCTACAATGAGCAGTTCTTC
>TRBJ2-2|TRBD2|TRBV7-3|NA
CASSLGLADNTGELFF
TGTGCCAGCAGCTTAGGACTAGCGGATAACACCGGGGAGCTGTTTTTT
>TRBJ1-1|NA|TRBV5-6|NA
CASSIQGSTEAFF
TGTGCCAGCAGCATACAGGGTAGCACTGAAGCTTTCTTT
>TRBJ2-7|TRBD1|TRBV6-1|NA
CASIRDSGYEQYF
TGTGCCAGCATTCGGGACAGTGGATACGAGCAGTACTTC
>TRBJ2-3|NA|TRBV19|NA
CASSGQVSDTQYF
TGTGCCAGTAGTGGACAAGTTTCAGATACGCAGTATTTT
>TRBJ2-5|TRBD1|TRBV9|NA
CASSAAGTGGETQYF
TGTGCCAGCAGTGCAGCCGGGACAGGGGGTGAGACCCAGTACTTC
>TRBJ1-4|NA|TRBV9|NA
CASSEGPRQDREKLFF
TGTGCCAGCAGCGAGGGACCACGACAGGATCGCGAAAAACTGTTTTTT
>TRBJ2-7|TRBD2|TRBV18|NA
CASSGTTTSATFYEQYF
TGTGCCAGCTCGGGAACTACGACTAGCGCGACTTTCTACGAGCAGTACTTC
>TRBJ1-1|NA|TRBV30|NA
CANSRLMGAFF
TGTGCCAATTCGAGGCTTATGGGAGCTTTCTTT
>TRBJ2-1|TRBD2|TRBV27|once
CASSRGGGAYNEQFF
TGTGCCAGCAGTCGGGGGGGCGGGGCCTACAATGAGCAGTTCTTC
>TRBJ2-2|NA|TRBV28|once
CAASRTINGELFF
TGTGCCGCCTCAAGGACTATAAACGGGGAGCTGTTTTTT
>TRBJ1-3|TRBD1|TRBV28|NA
CASSSTGSGGNTIYF
TGTGCCAGCAGTTCGACAGGGTCGGGAGGAAACACCATATATTTT
>TRBJ2-7|TRBD1|TRBV5-6|NA
CASSLLQGATYEQYF
TGTGCCAGCAGCTTGTTGCAGGGGGCGACCTACGAGCAGTACTTC
>TRBJ1-5|NA|TRBV5-6|NA
CASSTGNQPQHF
TGTGCCAGCAGCACCGGTAATCAGCCCCAGCATTTT
>TRBJ1-3|NA|TRBV30|NA
CAWSVRGLGNTIYF
TGTGCCTGGAGTGTTCGGGGACTCGGAAACACCATATATTTT
>TRBJ2-1|TRBD1|TRBV7-2|NA
CASSPGTGYDNEQFF
TGTGCCAGCAGCCCCGGGACAGGGTACGACAATGAGCAGTTCTTC
>TRBJ2-1|NA|TRBV5-4|NA
CASSLLGGPFNEQFF
TGTGCCAGCAGCTTGTTGGGGGGGCCGTTCAATGAGCAGTTCTTC
>TRBJ1-3|TRBD1|TRBV6-1|NA
CASSATGEGNTIYF
TGTGCCAGCAGCGCGACAGGGGAAGGAAACACCATATATTTT
>TRBJ1-2|NA|TRBV2|NA
CASSEDAGFHDGYTF
TGTGCCAGCAGTGAAGACGCAGGGTTCCATGATGGCTACACCTTC
>TRBJ2-7|NA|TRBV7-2|once
CASSPDSPGEQYF
TGTGCCAGCAGCCCCGACAGTCCTGGCGAGCAGTACTTC
>TRBJ1-2|NA|TRBV2|NA
CASSDRVGYTF
TGTGCCAGCAGTGACAGGGTTGGCTACACCTTC
>TRBJ1-6|NA|TRBV19|NA
CASRAGVLVNSPLHF
TGTGCCAGTAGGGCAGGGGTATTGGTTAACTCACCCCTCCACTTT
>TRBJ2-1|NA|TRBV2|NA
CASSAVGVAYIEQFF
TGTGCCAGCTCCGCAGTGGGAGTCGCCTACATTGAGCAGTTCTTC
>TRBJ2-2|TRBD2|TRBV7-3|NA
CASSPWGGGTVGELFF
TGTGCCAGCAGCCCCTGGGGCGGGGGGACGGTCGGGGAGCTGTTTTTT
>TRBJ2-1|TRBD2|TRBV5-8|NA
CASRRLPGGYNEQFF
TGTGCCAGCAGACGCCTCCCGGGGGGATACAATGAGCAGTTCTTC
>TRBJ1-4|NA|TRBV9|NA
CASSNPTNEKLFF
TGTGCCAGCAGTAATCCAACTAATGAAAAACTGTTTTTT
>TRBJ1-1|NA|TRBV28|few
CASSLAPSEAFF
TGTGCCAGCAGCCTAGCCCCTTCGGAAGCTTTCTTT